These T cell receptor beta chains were read from a single sample in a study of response to subunit inactivated influenza vaccine. TCRdb reanalysed the RT-PCR reads using MiXCR and keeps one entry per CDR3 protein. This table has 300,000 to 350,000 distinct CDR3 sequences, around a fifth appearing once. Sequencing was performed on PBMCs from blood, taken approximately 20 months after vaccination. These receptors all come from a man between 50 and 69 years old who received an inactivated influenza vaccine. CDR3s include the opening cysteine and the closing phenylalanine or tryptophan. The D gene is left open where the match is weak. Not all rows give a size; the values are once, few, many and, for expanded clones, a class.

-	TRBV7-9	-	TRBJ2-1	TGTGCCAGCAGCTTATATAGGGGCGACGACAATGAGCAGTTCTTC	CASSLYRGDDNEQFF
few	TRBV6-5	-	TRBJ2-5	TGTGCCAGCAGTTACGGCGGGATGCAAGAGACCCAGTACTTC	CASSYGGMQETQYF
-	TRBV20-1	TRBD2	TRBJ2-1	TGCAGTGCTAGAGTGGGGTTCGGCGCGGGAGGGCCCCACAATGAGCAGTTCTTC	CSARVGFGAGGPHNEQFF
few	TRBV7-2	TRBD2	TRBJ2-7	TGTGCCAGCAGCTATCTAGCGGGAGTAACCTACGAGCAGTACTTC	CASSYLAGVTYEQYF
-	TRBV12-3/TRBV12-4	-	TRBJ1-3	TGTGCCAGCAGACCGAGGACGCAATCCACCGCCTCTGGAAACACCATATATTTT	CASRPRTQSTASGNTIYF
-	TRBV29-1	-	TRBJ2-1	TGCAGCGTTATAATCCTCGGTGAGCAGTTCTTC	CSVIILGEQFF
few	TRBV20-1	-	TRBJ1-2	TGCAGTGCTAGTACGGGGCCGGGCTACACCTTC	CSASTGPGYTF
many	TRBV2	-	TRBJ1-1	TGTGCCAGCAGGTCTCAGGGTAACACTGAAGCTTTCTTT	CASRSQGNTEAFF
few	TRBV6-5	TRBD2	TRBJ2-5	TGTGCCAGCAGTTACTCGGGTAGCGGGAAAGAGACCCAGTACTTC	CASSYSGSGKETQYF
once	TRBV6-1	TRBD1	TRBJ2-7	TGTGCCAGCAGTGTGGGGACAGGGCGGTCCGAGCAGTACTTC	CASSVGTGRSEQYF
many	TRBV5-1	-	TRBJ1-1	TGCGCCAGCAGCTTGGCCACAGCTAGAAACACTGAAGCTTTCTTT	CASSLATARNTEAFF
-	TRBV7-2	TRBD2	TRBJ2-1	TGTGCCAGCAGAAGCGGGGGGCTTGGCAATGAGCAGTTCTTC	CASRSGGLGNEQFF
-	TRBV15	-	TRBJ2-6	TGTGCCACCAGTGGGACCACCGGCTCTGGGGCCAACGTCCTGACTTTC	CATSGTTGSGANVLTF
-	TRBV19	-	TRBJ2-3	TGTGCCAGTAGTATAGGGTCGAGTAGCACAGATACGCAGTATTTT	CASSIGSSSTDTQYF
few	TRBV5-1	TRBD1	TRBJ1-1	TGCGCCAGCCGTGAACAGGGGAGGCACACTGAAGCTTTCTTT	CASREQGRHTEAFF
few	TRBV12-3/TRBV12-4	TRBD2	TRBJ2-5	TGTGCCAGCAGTTTAACTAGCGGGGGTGGGGAGACCCAGTACTTC	CASSLTSGGGETQYF
-	TRBV30	-	TRBJ2-7	TGTGCCTGGAGTCTAGGTCTTGGAGAGCAGTACTTC	CAWSLGLGEQYF
-	TRBV20-1	TRBD1	TRBJ2-7	TGCAGTGCTAGACGGGACAGCACCCCTCCCTACGAGCAGTACTTC	CSARRDSTPPYEQYF
-	TRBV20-1	TRBD1	TRBJ1-5	TGCAGTGCAACACAGGGGGGTCAGCCCCAGCATTTT	CSATQGGQPQHF
-	TRBV27	TRBD1	TRBJ1-2	TGTGCCAGCAGTTACGACAGGGGGTTGAGGGCTCTCACCTTC	CASSYDRGLRALTF
many	TRBV29-1	-	TRBJ2-3	TGCAGCGCAAACGGCGGCGCAAGGGCCTCAGATACGCAGTATTTT	CSANGGARASDTQYF
-	TRBV3-1	TRBD1	TRBJ2-1	TGTGCCAGCAGCCCCCGGACAGGGGCCTACAATGAGCAGTTCTTC	CASSPRTGAYNEQFF
many	TRBV28	-	TRBJ1-2	TGTGCCAGCAGTTTCTCGAGGGGCTACACCTTC	CASSFSRGYTF
-	TRBV20-1	-	TRBJ1-4	TGCAGTGCTAGTTTTGGGAGCACTAATGAAAAACTGTTTTTT	CSASFGSTNEKLFF
-	TRBV5-4	TRBD1	TRBJ1-3	TGTGCCAGCAGCTTGGCGGGGACAGGAGTCTCTGGAAACACCATATATTTT	CASSLAGTGVSGNTIYF
-	TRBV20-1	TRBD1	TRBJ1-2	TGCAGTGCTAATCTGGGGGACAGTGGCTATGGCTACACCTTC	CSANLGDSGYGYTF